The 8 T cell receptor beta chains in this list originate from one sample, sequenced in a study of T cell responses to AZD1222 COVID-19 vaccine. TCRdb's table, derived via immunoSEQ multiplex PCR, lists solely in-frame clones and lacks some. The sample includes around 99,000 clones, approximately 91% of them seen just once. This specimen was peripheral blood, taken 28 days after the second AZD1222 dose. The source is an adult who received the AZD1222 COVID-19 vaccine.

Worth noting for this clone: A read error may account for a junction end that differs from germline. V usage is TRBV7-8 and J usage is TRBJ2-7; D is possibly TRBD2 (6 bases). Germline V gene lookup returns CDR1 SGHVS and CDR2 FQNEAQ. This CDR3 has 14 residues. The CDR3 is CASSLAPDYYEQYF. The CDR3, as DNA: TGTGCCAGCAGTTTAGCCCCGGACTACTACGAGCAGTACTTC.

The CDR3 sequence is CASSAPGQASSETQYF. The CDR3 DNA is TGTGCCAGCAGTGCGCCGGGACAGGCGTCTTCAGAGACCCAGTACTTC. The V and J genes are TRBV6-1 and TRBJ2-5; 8 bases are a match to TRBD1. This CDR3 comprises 16 residues. CDR1 is MNHNS, CDR2 SASEGT, per germline. After removal of 4 bases from V and 4 bases from J, the junction contained 11 bases not matched to a gene.

CDR3 sequence reads: CASSLGGDPGLHF. The CDR3, as DNA: TGTGCCAGCAGCTTAGGGGGGGACCCCGGCCTCCACTTT. This rearrangement joins TRBV11-2 to TRBJ1-6; possibly TRBD1 for D (5 bases). This CDR3 region has 13 residues. The germline V gene encodes CDR1 SGHAT and CDR2 FQNNGV. Trimming took off 1 base at V and 15 bases at J, with 13 bases between the two ends.

DNA for the CDR3: TGCGCCAGCGGGACTAGCGGTGCCCTTGATACGCAGTATTTT. Its protein is CASGTSGALDTQYF. The genes are TRBV5-1 and TRBJ2-3, with 11 bases matching TRBD2. V was clipped by 7 bases and J by 6 bases; unmatched bases: 7. CDR3 size: 14 residues. Germline CDR1 and CDR2: SGHRS and YFSETQ.

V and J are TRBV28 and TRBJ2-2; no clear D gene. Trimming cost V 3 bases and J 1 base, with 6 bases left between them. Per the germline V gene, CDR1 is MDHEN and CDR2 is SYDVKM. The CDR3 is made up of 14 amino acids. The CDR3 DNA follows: TGTGCCAGCAGTTTTAGCAGGAACACCGGGGAGCTGTTTTTT. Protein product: CASSFSRNTGELFF.

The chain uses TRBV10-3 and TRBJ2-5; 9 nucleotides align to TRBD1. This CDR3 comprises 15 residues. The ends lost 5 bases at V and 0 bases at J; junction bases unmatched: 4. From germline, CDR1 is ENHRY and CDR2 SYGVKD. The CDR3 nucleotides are TGTGCCATCAGTTCTAGACAGGGGGACCAAGAGACCCAGTACTTC. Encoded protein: CAISSRQGDQETQYF.

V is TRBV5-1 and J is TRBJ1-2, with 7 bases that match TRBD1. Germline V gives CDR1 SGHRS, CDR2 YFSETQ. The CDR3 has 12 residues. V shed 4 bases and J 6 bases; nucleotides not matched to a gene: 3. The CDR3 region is CASSGDRDGYTF. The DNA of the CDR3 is TGCGCCAGCAGCGGAGACAGGGATGGCTACACCTTC.

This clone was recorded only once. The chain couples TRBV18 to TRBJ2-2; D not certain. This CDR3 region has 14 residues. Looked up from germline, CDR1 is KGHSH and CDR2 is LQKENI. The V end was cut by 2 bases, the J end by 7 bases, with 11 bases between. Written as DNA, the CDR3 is TGTGCCAGCTCACCAACGTCTAGGAACGGGGAGCTGTTTTTT. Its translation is CASSPTSRNGELFF.